This TCR beta chain was obtained from a study of blood T cell repertoires in COVID-19. The overall study: The United States, Italy and Spain provided the acute and convalescent COVID-19 samples. PBMCs, B-cell-depleted T cells, or T cells were the source of the cDNA or gDNA that made up the material.

CDR3 size: 15 residues. Germline CDR1 and CDR2: LNHDA and SQIVND (reference sequence). The germline V and J ends were trimmed by 6 bases and 0 bases, with 14 bases remaining between them. Original processing notes: Amplification of reference gene primers was used by the study to estimate nucleated cell counts. Libraries were prepared by immunoSEQ multiplex PCR; TCRdb keeps only in-frame clonotypes and omits some of them. Clonal size and the V and J genes are those of that table, whereas D and trimming came from the DNA. This repertoire shows about 200,000 clones, 70% to 90% found once; its top ten account for about 5%.

Sequencing was done on a sample of peripheral blood. This receptor was taken from a woman over 75 with acute or convalescent COVID-19. The chain employs TRBV19 and TRBJ1-2; D gene ambiguous. The DNA of the CDR3 is TGTGCCAGTAGACAGAGAGCACAGACTAACTATGGCTACACCTTC. This translates into CASRQRAQTNYGYTF.